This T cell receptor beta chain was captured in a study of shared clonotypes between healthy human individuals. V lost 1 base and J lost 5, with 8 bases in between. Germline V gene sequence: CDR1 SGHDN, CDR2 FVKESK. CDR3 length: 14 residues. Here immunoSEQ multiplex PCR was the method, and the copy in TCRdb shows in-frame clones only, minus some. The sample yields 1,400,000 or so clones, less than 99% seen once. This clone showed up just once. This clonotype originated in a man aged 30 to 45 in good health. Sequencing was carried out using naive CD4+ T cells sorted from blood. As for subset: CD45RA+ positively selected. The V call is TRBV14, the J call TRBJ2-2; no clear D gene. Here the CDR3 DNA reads TGTGCCAGCAGCCAAGTATCGAGGACCGGGGAGCTGTTTTTT. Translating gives CASSQVSRTGELFF.